The 9 T cell receptor beta chains in this list originate from one sample, sequenced in a study of T cells in Graves' hyperthyroidism and ophthalmopathy (dated by TCRdb to the late 2010s). Library preparation used multiplex PCR. The sequencing machine was an Illumina HiSeq 2000. TCR beta CDR3 regions were amplified from RNA transcripts. For the first round of RT-PCR on the TCR CDR3, the HTBI primer set was used together with the Qiagen OneStep RT-PCR kit. Through fastp at Q25 and MiXCR, TCRdb rebuilt clones from the public reads, retaining in-frame beta chains. All rows with the same CDR3 protein become a single entry with the most common DNA and genes. The sample table shows 480,000 or so distinct CDR3 sequences, and 46% are seen once. The ten largest clones add up to about two fifths of the sample. The sequencing input was peripheral blood or thyroid tissue (not recorded which). The origin of the receptors is an adult woman with Graves' disease, either hyperthyroidism or ophthalmopathy (not recorded which).

This clonotype was counted many times. The gene calls are TRBV7-2 and TRBJ1-5; no firm D call. Trimming pared 5 bases from V and 3 bases from J, leaving 8 bases between. Germline V gene data show CDR1 as SGHTA and CDR2 as FQGNSA. This CDR3 contains 13 residues. CDR3 region: CASSVDVNQPQHF. CDR3 coding DNA: TGTGCCAGCAGCGTGGACGTCAATCAGCCCCAGCATTTT.

The CDR3 reads CAWKGSNYGYTF. The CDR3 DNA reads as TGTGCCTGGAAGGGGAGTAACTATGGCTACACCTTC. J is TRBJ1-2 and V is TRBV30, with D possibly matching TRBD1 (5 bases). Germline loops: CDR1 GTSNPN, CDR2 SVGIG (reference sequence). The CDR3 is made up of 12 amino acids. V lost 4 bases to trimming and J lost 1 base, with 7 bases between them.

The rearrangement links TRBV2 to TRBJ2-5; D is tentatively TRBD1 or TRBD2 (5 bases each). Trimming removed 4 bases from V and 5 bases from J, with 17 bases in between. The CDR3 runs 15 residues. Germline CDR1 reads SNHLY; CDR2 reads FYNNEI. The CDR3 DNA reads as TGTGCCAGCAGTGTCAAGAACTGGGGGACGGAGACCCAGTACTTC. Translation gives CASSVKNWGTETQYF. The full variable domain, its missing parts supplied by reference TRBV2 and TRBJ2-5, is EPEVTQTPSHQVTQMGQEVILRCVPISNHLYFYWYRQILGQKVEFLVSFYNNEISEKSEIFDDQFSVERPDGSNFTLKIRSTKLEDSAMYFCASSVKNWGTETQYFGPGTRLLVL.

This clonotype appeared a single time. This chain connects TRBV10-3 to TRBJ2-7; D is perhaps TRBD1 or TRBD2 (5 bases each). Trimming took off 10 bases at V and 7 bases at J, with 20 bases between the two ends. Germline values: CDR1 ENHRY, CDR2 SYGVKD. CDR3 length equals 13 residues. CDR3 nucleotides: TGTGCCAGTGCCCGGGACCTTCAAGAGGAGCAGTACTTC. Its protein product is CASARDLQEEQYF.

J is TRBJ2-2 and V is TRBV20-1, with 12 bases aligning to TRBD2. The CDR3 is made up of 16 amino acids. J gave up 2 bases and V 3 bases, and 4 bases lay outside the gene matches. From germline, CDR1 is DFQATT and CDR2 SNEGSKA (reference sequence). DNA for the CDR3: TGCAGTGCTAGCCGACTAGCGGGAGACAACACCGGGGAGCTGTTTTTT. Translation: CSASRLAGDNTGELFF.

This clonotype was detected many times. The V and J genes are TRBV16 and TRBJ1-1; no clear D. The V and J ends lost 2 bases and 2 bases respectively, with 9 bases between them. The CDR3 covers 14 residues. CDR1 KGHSY and CDR2 FQNENV come from the germline V gene. The CDR3 bases are TGTGCCAGCAGCCAAACCCTCCTTAACACTGAAGCTTTCTTT. As protein: CASSQTLLNTEAFF.

This chain links TRBV5-1 with TRBJ1-4, with D perhaps TRBD1 (6 bases). Germline values: CDR1 SGHRS, CDR2 YFSETQ. This CDR3 is built from 14 residues. Trimming removed 5 bases at V and 8 bases at J, with 16 bases between. The DNA of the CDR3 is TGCGCCAGCAGTTACACAGGGAACTGGGAAAAACTGTTTTTT. Protein: CASSYTGNWEKLFF.

The chain carries TRBV2 and TRBJ2-7; the match to TRBD1 covers 8 bases. The CDR3 spans 13 residues. In germline, CDR1 is SNHLY, CDR2 FYNNEI. V was clipped by 7 bases and J by 2 bases; unmatched bases: 4. CDR3 sequence (DNA): TGTGCCAGCATGGTCAGGGGGCCCTACGAGCAGTACTTC. This sequence encodes CASMVRGPYEQYF.

This rearrangement joins TRBV11-2 to TRBJ1-3; D gene ambiguous. Germline V CDR1 and CDR2: SGHAT, FQNNGV. This CDR3 is 16 amino acids long. V lost 3 bases to trimming and J lost 1 base, with 13 bases between them. CDR3 sequence: CASSFQVRSSGNTIYF. The CDR3 coding sequence is TGTGCCAGCAGCTTTCAAGTACGGTCATCTGGAAACACCATATATTTT.